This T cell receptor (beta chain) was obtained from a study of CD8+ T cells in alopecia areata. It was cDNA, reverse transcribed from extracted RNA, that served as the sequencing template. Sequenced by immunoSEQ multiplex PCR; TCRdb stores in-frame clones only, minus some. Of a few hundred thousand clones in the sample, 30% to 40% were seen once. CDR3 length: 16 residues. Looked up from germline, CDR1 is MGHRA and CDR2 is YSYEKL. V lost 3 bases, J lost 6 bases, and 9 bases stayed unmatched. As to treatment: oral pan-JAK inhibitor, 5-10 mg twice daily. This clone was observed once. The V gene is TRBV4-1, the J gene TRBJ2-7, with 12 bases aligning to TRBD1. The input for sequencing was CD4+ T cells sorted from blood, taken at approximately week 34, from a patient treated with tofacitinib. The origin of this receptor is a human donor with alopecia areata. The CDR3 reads CASSHFTGQGAVEQYF. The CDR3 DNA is TGCGCCAGCAGCCACTTTACGGGACAGGGGGCCGTCGAGCAGTACTTC.